The entry below describes one T cell receptor beta chain. Its antigen is not yet known. One base away there is no much larger clone; base qualities are not given. Libraries were prepared through the immunoSEQ multiplex PCR assay. TCRdb carries this immuneACCESS record with in-frame sequences only. Its versions omit some clonotypes, under half of them owing to an unresolved V gene in the studies checked, with the rest unexplained. The sample table lists 80,000 or so clones, approximately 94% of them with a count of one. Jointly, the top ten make up about 0.4% of the sample. This sample was taken from a study of technical replicates of blood from several donors (dated by TCRdb to the late 2010s). There are 15 amino acids in the CDR3, from cysteine to phenylalanine inclusive. Just CDR3 DNA is preserved here, 45 bases in frame from base 1. CDR1 and CDR2, looked up from the germline V gene (reference sequence), are MNHEY and SMNVEV. The germline V and J ends show losses of 6 bases and 3 bases respectively, and no gene match explains 8 bases of the junction.

This chain is built from TRBV27 and TRBJ1-5, and TRBD1 aligns with 7 junction nucleotides. The sequence was collected from a human donor in good health. Material for sequencing was T cells isolated from PBMCs. The CDR3 sequence is CASSSPGQHNQPQHF. The DNA reads TGTGCCAGCAGCTCACCGGGACAGCACAATCAGCCCCAGCATTTT.